Below, 13 T cell receptor beta chains from the same sample are listed, as sequenced in a study of blood T cell repertoires in COVID-19. Data came from immunoSEQ multiplex PCR; TCRdb stores just in-frame clones and leaves some out. The table shows roughly 35,000 clones, with 78% occurring only once. Sequenced: peripheral blood. The source of these receptors is a woman between 55 and 75 years old with acute or convalescent COVID-19.

The J gene is TRBJ2-7, the V gene TRBV10-3; perhaps TRBD2 as D (6 bases). Germline CDR1 reads ENHRY; CDR2 reads SYGVKD. Between the trimmed V and J ends, which lost 8 bases and 4 bases, there was a span of 15 bases. The CDR3 is 13 residues long. As DNA, the CDR3 is TGTGCCATCCGGAGGCAGGGAGGATACGAGCAGTACTTC. It encodes CAIRRQGGYEQYF.

The chain joins TRBV4-1 to TRBJ1-1; D is undetermined. Germline V gene sequence: CDR1 MGHRA, CDR2 YSYEKL. V lost 0 bases, J lost 4 bases, and 12 bases lay in between. This CDR3 has 15 amino acids. The chain's CDR3 is CASSQEESGGTEAFF. The CDR3, as DNA: TGCGCCAGCAGCCAAGAGGAATCGGGAGGCACTGAAGCTTTCTTT.

The chain has TRBV7-3 and TRBJ1-1, with no clear D. With 5 bases removed from V and 2 bases from J, the gap between germline ends came to 9 bases. Germline values: CDR1 SGHTA, CDR2 FQGTGA. This CDR3 has 13 residues. CDR3 DNA: TGTGCCAGCAGCCGTCTAGGTAACACTGAAGCTTTCTTT. Amino acids: CASSRLGNTEAFF.

V gene TRBV5-6 combines with J gene TRBJ1-6; perhaps TRBD1 as D (5 bases). Germline CDR1 is SGHDT and CDR2 is YYEEEE. V gave up 3 bases and J gave up 7 bases, with 17 bases separating them. The CDR3 covers 16 residues. The CDR3, as DNA: TGTGCCAGCAGCTCCAAAGGGGAGGTAAAGAATTCACCCCTCCACTTT. The encoded protein is CASSSKGEVKNSPLHF.

The chain links TRBV6-1 to TRBJ2-5; 8 nucleotides line up with TRBD1. Trimming at V came to 2 bases and at J to 1 base, leaving 12 bases not matched to a gene. The CDR3 length is 18 residues. CDR1 is MNHNS and CDR2 is SASEGT in the germline V gene. The CDR3 here is CASSERRGTGGVQETQYF. In nucleotides, the CDR3 is TGTGCCAGCAGTGAAAGGAGGGGGACAGGAGGAGTCCAAGAGACCCAGTACTTC.

The rearrangement links TRBV5-4 to TRBJ1-4; D is undetermined. The CDR3 loop spans 12 amino acids. Germline CDR1 SGHNT, CDR2 YYREEE (reference sequence). Trimming cost V 0 bases and J 8 bases, with 5 bases left between them. The CDR3 reads CASSLAGEKLFF. In nucleotides, the CDR3 is TGTGCCAGCAGCTTGGCCGGGGAAAAACTGTTTTTT. The variable domain in full, completed from reference TRBV5-4 and TRBJ1-4, reads ETGVTQSPTHLIKTRGQQVTLRCSSQSGHNTVSWYQQALGQGPQFIFQYYREEENGRGNFPPRFSGLQFPNYSSELNVNALELDDSALYLCASSLAGEKLFFGSGTQLSVL.

This clone is labeled medium-sized. The chain couples TRBV7-2 to TRBJ2-7; D is uncertain. This CDR3 contains 14 residues. CDR1 is SGHTA, CDR2 FQGNSA, per germline. Trimming took off 4 bases at V and 1 base at J, with 11 bases between the two ends. The CDR3, as DNA: TGTGCCAGCAGCTCAGCCCCCAGTTCCTACGAGCAGTACTTC. This gives the protein CASSSAPSSYEQYF.

The chain is built from TRBV7-9 and TRBJ1-2; 9 nucleotides align to TRBD1. With V trimmed by 5 bases and J by 7 bases, 8 bases remained unmatched. Germline V gene data show CDR1 as SEHNR and CDR2 as FQNEAQ (reference sequence). The CDR3 sequence is 14 residues long. DNA for the CDR3: TGTGCCAGCAGCGTGGGACAGGGTGTATCTGGCTACACCTTC. Protein product: CASSVGQGVSGYTF.

This clone was picked up a small number of times. This chain joins TRBV5-4 and TRBJ1-1; D possibly corresponds to TRBD1 (6 bases). The CDR3 totals 14 residues. The germline CDR1 and CDR2 sequences are SGHNT and YYREEE (reference sequence). Trimming stripped 4 bases from V and 5 bases from J, with 15 bases between. In DNA, the CDR3 is TGTGCCAGCAGCAACGAAGGGCAGGGGACTGAAGCTTTCTTT. Translating gives CASSNEGQGTEAFF.

The CDR3 DNA reads TGTGCCAGCAGTGAACTGGGAGGGGTGGGGGAGCAGTACTTC. Its protein is CASSELGGVGEQYF. The chain employs TRBV6-1 and TRBJ2-7; 7 bases match TRBD2. This CDR3 has 14 residues. The trim removed 2 bases at V and 7 bases at J, leaving 8 bases unmatched. Germline assignment: CDR1 MNHNS and CDR2 SASEGT.

In its sample, this clone was seen a few times. This chain joins TRBV19 and TRBJ1-6; D is perhaps TRBD1 (6 bases). CDR1 and CDR2 (germline): LNHDA, SQIVND (reference sequence). CDR3 length: 15 amino acids. Trimming removed 7 bases at V and 7 bases at J, with 17 bases between. The CDR3 nucleotides are TGTGCCAGTAACCTTCCAGGGGTTGAGAATTCACCCCTCCACTTT. Amino acid sequence: CASNLPGVENSPLHF.

The chain joins TRBV30 to TRBJ2-7, with 10 bases lining up with TRBD2. Germline CDR1 is GTSNPN and CDR2 is SVGIG (reference sequence). The CDR3 consists of 15 residues. J lost 7 bases, V lost 2 bases, and 11 bases had no gene match. CDR3 in DNA: TGTGCCTGGAGTCGGGTAGCGGGGGGCTCTGGGGAGCAGTACTTC. This translates into CAWSRVAGGSGEQYF. The full variable domain, with the rest looked up from reference TRBV30 and TRBJ2-7, is SQTIHQWPATLVQPVGSPLSLECTVEGTSNPNLYWYRQAAGRGLQLLFYSVGIGQISSEVPQNLSASRPQDRQFILSSKKLLLSDSGFYLCAWSRVAGGSGEQYFGPGTRLTVT.

This clone was detected only once. The chain's CDR3 is CASSPGSRTSYEQYF. The CDR3 DNA reads TGTGCCAGCAGCCCCGGTTCTAGGACTAGCTACGAGCAGTACTTC. This sequence joins TRBV7-9 and TRBJ2-7; 7 bases match TRBD2. The CDR3 runs to 15 residues. CDR1 and CDR2 from the germline V gene are SEHNR and FQNEAQ (reference sequence). Trimming cost V 5 bases and J 3 bases; bases outside gene matches: 10.